This T cell receptor beta chain is from a study of blood T cell repertoires in COVID-19. Study-wide context: From T cells, B-cell-depleted T cells, or PBMCs came the material, which was cDNA or gDNA.

Measured with immunoSEQ multiplex PCR; TCRdb has only the in-frame clones, and not every one. This table has tens of thousands of clones, roughly four fifths appearing once. The CDR3 spans 13 residues. The V gene's germline CDR1 is LNHDA and CDR2 SQIVND (reference sequence). With 4 bases removed from V and 5 bases from J, the gap between germline ends came to 9 bases. The sample holds a few counts of this clone. The J gene is TRBJ1-5, the V gene TRBV19; maybe TRBD1 (6 bases). The sample comprised peripheral blood. The receptor was derived from a man older than 75 with acute or convalescent COVID-19. The CDR3 loop reads CASSKGVYQPQHF. As DNA, the CDR3 is TGTGCCAGTAGTAAGGGGGTTTATCAGCCCCAGCATTTT.